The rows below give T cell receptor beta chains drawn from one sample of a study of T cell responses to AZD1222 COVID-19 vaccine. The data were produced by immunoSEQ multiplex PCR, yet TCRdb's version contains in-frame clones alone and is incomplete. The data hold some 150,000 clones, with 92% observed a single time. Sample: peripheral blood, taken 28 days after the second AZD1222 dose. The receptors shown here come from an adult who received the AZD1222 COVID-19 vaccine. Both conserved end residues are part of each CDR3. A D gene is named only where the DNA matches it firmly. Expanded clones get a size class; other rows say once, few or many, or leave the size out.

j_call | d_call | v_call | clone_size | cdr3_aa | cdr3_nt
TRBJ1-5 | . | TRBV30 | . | CAWSVPKDSYSNQPQHF | TGTGCCTGGAGTGTACCCAAGGACAGCTATAGCAATCAGCCCCAGCATTTT
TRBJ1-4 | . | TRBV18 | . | CASSPQENRGEKLFF | TGTGCCAGCTCACCACAGGAGAACCGAGGGGAAAAACTGTTTTTT
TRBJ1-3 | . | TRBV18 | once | CASSPFRGTSGNTIYF | TGTGCCAGCTCACCATTCAGGGGCACTTCTGGAAACACCATATATTTT
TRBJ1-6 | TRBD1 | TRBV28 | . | CASRNQQGGGESPLHF | TGTGCCAGCAGAAACCAACAGGGGGGTGGGGAGTCACCCCTCCACTTT
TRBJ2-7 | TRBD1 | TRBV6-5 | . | CASREGQNLWEQYF | TGTGCCAGCAGAGAGGGACAGAACCTCTGGGAGCAGTACTTC
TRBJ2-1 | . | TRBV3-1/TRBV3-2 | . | CASSQARAPNEQFF | TGTGCCAGCAGCCAAGCTCGGGCGCCCAATGAGCAGTTCTTC
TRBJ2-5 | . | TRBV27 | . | CASSRSGGAQETQYF | TGTGCCAGCAGTAGAAGCGGAGGGGCACAAGAGACCCAGTACTTC
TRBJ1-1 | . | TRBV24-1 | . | CATSDPRQLEAFF | TGTGCCACCAGTGACCCCCGGCAGCTTGAAGCTTTCTTT
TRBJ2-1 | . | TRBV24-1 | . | CATSDRATAGRSYNEQFF | TGTGCCACCAGTGATCGAGCTACGGCCGGCCGATCCTACAATGAGCAGTTCTTC
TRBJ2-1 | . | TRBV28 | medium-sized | CASSPVGVGDNEQFF | TGTGCCAGCAGTCCCGTGGGGGTTGGGGACAATGAGCAGTTCTTC
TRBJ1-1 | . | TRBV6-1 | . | CASSKQLNTEAFF | TGTGCCAGCAGTAAACAGCTGAACACTGAAGCTTTCTTT
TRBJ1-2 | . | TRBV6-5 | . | CASSYGTAARGGGYTF | TGTGCCAGCAGTTACGGTACAGCCGCCCGGGGTGGTGGCTACACCTTC
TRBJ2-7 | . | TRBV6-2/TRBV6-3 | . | CASSYGTLGSYEQYF | TGTGCCAGCAGTTACGGAACACTAGGTTCCTACGAGCAGTACTTC
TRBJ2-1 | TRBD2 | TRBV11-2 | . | CASSSSSGRYRPYYSEQFF | TGTGCCAGCAGCTCCTCTAGCGGGAGGTATAGGCCATACTACTCTGAGCAGTTCTTC
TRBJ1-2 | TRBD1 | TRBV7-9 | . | CASSLRRQGFYGYTF | TGTGCCAGCAGCTTACGGAGACAGGGGTTTTATGGCTACACCTTC
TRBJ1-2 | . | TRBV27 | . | CASSLSRQGGGYTF | TGTGCCAGCAGTTTATCTAGGCAGGGAGGTGGCTACACCTTC
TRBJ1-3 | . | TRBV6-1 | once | CASSDRLHTIYF | TGTGCCAGCAGTGACAGGCTCCACACCATATATTTT
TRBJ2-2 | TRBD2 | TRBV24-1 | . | CATSRGLAANTGELFF | TGTGCCACCAGTAGGGGACTAGCGGCGAACACCGGGGAGCTGTTTTTT
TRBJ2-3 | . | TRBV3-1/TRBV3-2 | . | CASSPVGGEGTDTQYF | TGTGCCAGCAGCCCTGTTGGGGGTGAGGGCACAGATACGCAGTATTTT
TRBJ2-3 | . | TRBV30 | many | CAWSVMDLFTDTQYF | TGTGCCTGGAGTGTAATGGACTTGTTCACAGATACGCAGTATTTT
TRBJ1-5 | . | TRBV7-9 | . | CASSLVAGNQPQHF | TGTGCCAGCAGCTTAGTGGCAGGGAATCAGCCCCAGCATTTT
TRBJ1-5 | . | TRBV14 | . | CASSQTVGQPQHF | TGTGCCAGCAGCCAAACGGTGGGCCAGCCCCAGCATTTT
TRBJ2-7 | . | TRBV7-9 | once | CASSPRRNEQYF | TGTGCCAGCAGCCCAAGGCGGAACGAGCAGTACTTC
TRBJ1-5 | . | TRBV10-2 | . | CASRGSSSFSNQPQHF | TGCGCCAGCAGGGGCTCATCCTCCTTTAGCAATCAGCCCCAGCATTTT
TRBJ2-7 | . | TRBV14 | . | CASSQVDLVYEQYF | TGTGCCAGCAGCCAAGTGGACTTGGTCTACGAGCAGTACTTC